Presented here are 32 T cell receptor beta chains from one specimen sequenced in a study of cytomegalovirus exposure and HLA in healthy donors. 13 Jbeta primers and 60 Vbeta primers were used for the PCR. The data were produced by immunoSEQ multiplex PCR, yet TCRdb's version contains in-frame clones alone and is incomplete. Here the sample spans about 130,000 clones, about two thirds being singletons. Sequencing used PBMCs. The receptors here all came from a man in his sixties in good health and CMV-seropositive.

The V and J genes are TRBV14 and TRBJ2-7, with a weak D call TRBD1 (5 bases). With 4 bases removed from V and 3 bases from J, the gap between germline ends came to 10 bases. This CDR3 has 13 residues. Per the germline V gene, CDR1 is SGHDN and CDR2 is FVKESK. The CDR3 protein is CASSPRGRYEQYF. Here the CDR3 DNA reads TGTGCCAGCAGCCCTAGGGGCCGCTACGAGCAGTACTTC.

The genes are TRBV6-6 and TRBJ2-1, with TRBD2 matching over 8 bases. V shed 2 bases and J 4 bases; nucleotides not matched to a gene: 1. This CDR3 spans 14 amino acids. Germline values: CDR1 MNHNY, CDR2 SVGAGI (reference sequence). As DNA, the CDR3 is TGTGCCAGCAGTTACGCGGGAGGTTACAATGAGCAGTTCTTC. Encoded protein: CASSYAGGYNEQFF.

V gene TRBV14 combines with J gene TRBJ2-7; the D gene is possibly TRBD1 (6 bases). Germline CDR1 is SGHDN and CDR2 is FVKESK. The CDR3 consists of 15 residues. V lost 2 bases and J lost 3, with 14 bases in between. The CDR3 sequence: CASSQPGHNFYEQYF. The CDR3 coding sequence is TGTGCCAGCAGCCAACCGGGACATAATTTCTACGAGCAGTACTTC.

In DNA form, the CDR3 reads TGTGCCAGCAGTGTCTCCGGGACAGGGTTCTCTGGGGCCAACGTCCTGACTTTC. This translates into CASSVSGTGFSGANVLTF. The chain has TRBV27 and TRBJ2-6, with 9 bases aligning to TRBD1. The J segment lost 0 bases and the V segment lost 5 bases, leaving 8 bases of the junction unmatched. This CDR3 contains 18 residues. CDR1 is MNHEY, CDR2 SMNVEV, per germline (reference sequence).

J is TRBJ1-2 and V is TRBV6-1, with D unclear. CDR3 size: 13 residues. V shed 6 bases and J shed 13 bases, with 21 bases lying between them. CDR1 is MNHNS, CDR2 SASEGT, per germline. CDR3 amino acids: CASSSRRAPTSTF. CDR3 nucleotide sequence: TGTGCCAGCAGCTCCCGAAGGGCTCCTACTAGCACCTTC.

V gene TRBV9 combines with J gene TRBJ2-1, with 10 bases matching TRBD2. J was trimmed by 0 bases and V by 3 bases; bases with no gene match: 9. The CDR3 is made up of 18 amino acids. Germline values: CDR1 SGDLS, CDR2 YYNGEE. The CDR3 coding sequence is TGTGCCAGCAGCGAAAGCGGGGGGGCACCGAGCTCCTACAATGAGCAGTTCTTC. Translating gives CASSESGGAPSSYNEQFF.

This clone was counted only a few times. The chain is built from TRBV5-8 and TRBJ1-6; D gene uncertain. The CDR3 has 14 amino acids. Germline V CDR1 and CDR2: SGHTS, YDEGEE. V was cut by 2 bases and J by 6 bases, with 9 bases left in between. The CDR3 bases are TGTGCCAGCAGCTTTCCGTCCGGTAATTCACCCCTCCACTTT. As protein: CASSFPSGNSPLHF.

The DNA of the CDR3 is TGCGCCAGCAGCGTTCAAAAGACAGACCAAGAGACCCAGTACTTC. This translates into CASSVQKTDQETQYF. V is TRBV5-1 and J is TRBJ2-5; TRBD1 is a possible D gene (5 bases). V lost 4 bases to trimming and J lost 0 bases, with 13 bases between them. CDR1 and CDR2 from the germline V gene are SGHRS and YFSETQ. The CDR3 consists of 15 residues.

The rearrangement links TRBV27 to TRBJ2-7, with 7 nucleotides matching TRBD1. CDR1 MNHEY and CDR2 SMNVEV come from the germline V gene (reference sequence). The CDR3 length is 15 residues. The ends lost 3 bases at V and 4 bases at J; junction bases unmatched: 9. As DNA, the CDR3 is TGTGCCAGCAGTTTTTCCGAAGGGGGCGTTTACGAGCAGTACTTC. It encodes CASSFSEGGVYEQYF.

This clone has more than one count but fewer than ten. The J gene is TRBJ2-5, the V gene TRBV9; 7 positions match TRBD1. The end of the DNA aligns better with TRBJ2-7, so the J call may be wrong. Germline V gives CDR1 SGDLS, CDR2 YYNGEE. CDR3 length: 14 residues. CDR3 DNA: TGTGCCAGCAGCGTCCAGGGGGTTCCCTACGAGCAGTACTTC. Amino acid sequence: CASSVQGVPYEQYF.

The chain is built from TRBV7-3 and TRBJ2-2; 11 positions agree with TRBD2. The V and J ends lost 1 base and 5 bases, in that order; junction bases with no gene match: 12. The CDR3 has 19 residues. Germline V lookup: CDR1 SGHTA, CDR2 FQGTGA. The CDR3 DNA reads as TGTGCCAGCAGCTTAAAAGGTAGCGGGGGGGCGTCGAGGACCGGGGAGCTGTTTTTT. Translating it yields CASSLKGSGGASRTGELFF.

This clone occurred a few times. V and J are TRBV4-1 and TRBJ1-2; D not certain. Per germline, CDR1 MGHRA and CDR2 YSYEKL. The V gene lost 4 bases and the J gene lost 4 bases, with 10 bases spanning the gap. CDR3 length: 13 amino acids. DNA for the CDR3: TGCGCCAGCAGCCCCCGGGAAGGCTATGGCTACACCTTC. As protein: CASSPREGYGYTF.

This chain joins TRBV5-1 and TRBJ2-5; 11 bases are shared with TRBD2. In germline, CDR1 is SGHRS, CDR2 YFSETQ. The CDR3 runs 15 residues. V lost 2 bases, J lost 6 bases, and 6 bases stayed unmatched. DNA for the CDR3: TGCGCCAGCAGCTTCCTAGCGGGGGGTGCCCAGACCCAGTACTTC. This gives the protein CASSFLAGGAQTQYF.

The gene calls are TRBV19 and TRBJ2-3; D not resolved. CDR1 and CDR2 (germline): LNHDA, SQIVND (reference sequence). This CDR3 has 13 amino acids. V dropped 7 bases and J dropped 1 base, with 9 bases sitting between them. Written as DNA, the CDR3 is TGTGCCAGTAAGACTGCCGGCACAGATACGCAGTATTTT. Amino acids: CASKTAGTDTQYF.

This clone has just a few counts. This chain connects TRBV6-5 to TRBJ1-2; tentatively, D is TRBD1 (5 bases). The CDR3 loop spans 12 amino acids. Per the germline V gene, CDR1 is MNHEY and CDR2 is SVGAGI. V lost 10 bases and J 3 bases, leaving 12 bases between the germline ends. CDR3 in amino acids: CATSTAHYGYTF. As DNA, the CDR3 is TGTGCCACCTCGACAGCTCACTATGGCTACACCTTC.

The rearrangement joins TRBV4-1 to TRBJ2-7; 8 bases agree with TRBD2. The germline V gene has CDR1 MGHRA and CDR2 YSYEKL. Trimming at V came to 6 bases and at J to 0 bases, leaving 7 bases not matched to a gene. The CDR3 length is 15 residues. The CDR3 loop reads CASSQVAGTSYEQYF. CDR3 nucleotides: TGCGCCAGCAGTCAGGTAGCGGGGACCTCCTACGAGCAGTACTTC.

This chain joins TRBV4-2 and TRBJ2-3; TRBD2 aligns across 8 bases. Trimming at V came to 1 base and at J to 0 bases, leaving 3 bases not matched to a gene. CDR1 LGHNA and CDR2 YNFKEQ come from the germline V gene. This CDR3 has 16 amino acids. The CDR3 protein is CASSQGSGGSTDTQYF. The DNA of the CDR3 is TGTGCCAGCAGCCAAGGATCGGGGGGGAGCACAGATACGCAGTATTTT.

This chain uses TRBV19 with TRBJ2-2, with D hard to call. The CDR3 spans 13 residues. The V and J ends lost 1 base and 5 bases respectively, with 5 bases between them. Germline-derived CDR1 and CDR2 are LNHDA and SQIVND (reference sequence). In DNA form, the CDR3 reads TGTGCCAGTAGTATAGCGGGTACCGGGGAGCTGTTTTTT. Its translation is CASSIAGTGELFF.

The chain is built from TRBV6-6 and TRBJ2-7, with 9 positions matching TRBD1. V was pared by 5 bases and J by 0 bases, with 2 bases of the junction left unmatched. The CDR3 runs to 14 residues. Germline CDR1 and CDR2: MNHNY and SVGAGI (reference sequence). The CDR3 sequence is CASSTGGNSYEQYF. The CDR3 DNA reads TGTGCCAGCAGTACAGGGGGCAACTCCTACGAGCAGTACTTC.

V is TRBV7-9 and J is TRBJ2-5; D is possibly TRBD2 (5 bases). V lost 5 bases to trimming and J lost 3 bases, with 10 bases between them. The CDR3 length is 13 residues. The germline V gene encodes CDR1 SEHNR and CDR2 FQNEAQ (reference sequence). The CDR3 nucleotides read TGTGCCAGCAGCCCCGGGGTTAAAGAGACCCAGTACTTC. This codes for CASSPGVKETQYF.

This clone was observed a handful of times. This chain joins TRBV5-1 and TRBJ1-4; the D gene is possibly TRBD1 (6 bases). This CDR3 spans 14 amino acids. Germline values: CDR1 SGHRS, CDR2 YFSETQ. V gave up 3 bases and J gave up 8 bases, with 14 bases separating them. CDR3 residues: CASSSEGGYEKLFF. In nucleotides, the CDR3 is TGCGCCAGCAGCTCCGAGGGGGGGTACGAAAAACTGTTTTTT. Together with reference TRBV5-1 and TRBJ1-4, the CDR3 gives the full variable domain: KAGVTQTPRYLIKTRGQQVTLSCSPISGHRSVSWYQQTPGQGLQFLFEYFSETQRNKGNFPGRFSGRQFSNSRSEMNVSTLELGDSALYLCASSSEGGYEKLFFGSGTQLSVL.

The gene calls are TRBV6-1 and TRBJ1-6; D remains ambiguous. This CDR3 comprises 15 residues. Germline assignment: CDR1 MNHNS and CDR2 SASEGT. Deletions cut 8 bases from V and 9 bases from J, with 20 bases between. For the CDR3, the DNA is TGTGCCAGCTCCCTACACGGAGGGATGGCTTCACCCCTCCACTTT. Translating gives CASSLHGGMASPLHF.

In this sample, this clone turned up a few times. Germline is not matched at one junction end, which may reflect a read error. CDR3: CASSLVSDEQYF. DNA for the CDR3: TGTGCCAGCAGTTTAGTCTCCGACGAGCAGTACTTC. J is TRBJ2-7 and V is TRBV28; D ambiguous. The V gene's germline CDR1 is MDHEN and CDR2 SYDVKM. This CDR3 has 12 amino acids.

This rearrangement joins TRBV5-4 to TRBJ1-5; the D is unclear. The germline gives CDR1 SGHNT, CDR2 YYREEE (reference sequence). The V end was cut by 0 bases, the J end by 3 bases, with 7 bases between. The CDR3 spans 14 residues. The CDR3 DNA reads TGTGCCAGCAGCTTGGACGGTTTCAATCAGCCCCAGCATTTT. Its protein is CASSLDGFNQPQHF.

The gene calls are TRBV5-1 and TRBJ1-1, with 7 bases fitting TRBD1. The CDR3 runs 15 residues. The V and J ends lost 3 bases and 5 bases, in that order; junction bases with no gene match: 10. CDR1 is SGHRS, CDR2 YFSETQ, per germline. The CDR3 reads CASSSTQGRNTEAFF. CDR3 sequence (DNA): TGCGCCAGCAGCTCCACACAGGGGAGGAATACTGAAGCTTTCTTT.

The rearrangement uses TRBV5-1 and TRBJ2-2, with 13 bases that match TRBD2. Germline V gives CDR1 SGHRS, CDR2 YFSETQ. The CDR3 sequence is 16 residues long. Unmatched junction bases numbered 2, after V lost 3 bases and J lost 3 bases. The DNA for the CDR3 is TGCGCCAGCAGCTCCGGACTAGCGGGGGACACCGGGGAGCTGTTTTTT. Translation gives CASSSGLAGDTGELFF.

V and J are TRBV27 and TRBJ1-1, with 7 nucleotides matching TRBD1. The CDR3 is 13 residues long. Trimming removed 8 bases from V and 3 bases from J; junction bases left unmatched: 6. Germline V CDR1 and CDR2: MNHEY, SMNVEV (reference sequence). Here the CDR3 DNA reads TGTGCCAGCGGCTACAGGGGAGACACTGAAGCTTTCTTT. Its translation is CASGYRGDTEAFF.

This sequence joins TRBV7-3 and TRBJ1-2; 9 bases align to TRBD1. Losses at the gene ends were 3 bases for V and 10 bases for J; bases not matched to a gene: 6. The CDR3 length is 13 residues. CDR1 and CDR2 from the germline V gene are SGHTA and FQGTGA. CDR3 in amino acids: CASSLGQGRNYTF. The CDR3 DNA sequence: TGTGCCAGCAGCTTGGGACAGGGACGTAACTACACCTTC.

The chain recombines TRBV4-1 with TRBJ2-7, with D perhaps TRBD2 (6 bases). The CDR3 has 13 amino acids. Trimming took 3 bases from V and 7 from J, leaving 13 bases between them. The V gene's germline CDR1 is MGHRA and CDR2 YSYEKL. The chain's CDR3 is CASSQWGVGEQYF. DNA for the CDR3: TGCGCCAGCAGCCAGTGGGGGGTGGGTGAGCAGTACTTC.

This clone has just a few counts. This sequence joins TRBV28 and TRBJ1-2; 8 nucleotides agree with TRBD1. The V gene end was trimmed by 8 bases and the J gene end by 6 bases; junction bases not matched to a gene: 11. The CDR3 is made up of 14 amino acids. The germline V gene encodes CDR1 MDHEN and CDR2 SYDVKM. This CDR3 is CASLESTGVHGYTF. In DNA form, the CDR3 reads TGTGCCAGCCTTGAATCGACAGGGGTTCATGGCTACACCTTC.

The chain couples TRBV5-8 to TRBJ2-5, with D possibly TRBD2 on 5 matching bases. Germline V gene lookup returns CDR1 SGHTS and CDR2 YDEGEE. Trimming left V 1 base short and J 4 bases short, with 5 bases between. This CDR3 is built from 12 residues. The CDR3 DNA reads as TGTGCCAGCAGCTTGACTAGAGAGACCCAGTACTTC. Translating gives CASSLTRETQYF.

CDR3 bases: TGTGCCAGCAGTTACCGGACAGGGATGGGAAACACCATATATTTT. It codes for CASSYRTGMGNTIYF. The chain has TRBV6-5 and TRBJ1-3; 8 bases agree with TRBD1. CDR1 is MNHEY, CDR2 SVGAGI, per germline. J lost 4 bases, V lost 2 bases, and 4 bases had no gene match. The CDR3 covers 15 residues.